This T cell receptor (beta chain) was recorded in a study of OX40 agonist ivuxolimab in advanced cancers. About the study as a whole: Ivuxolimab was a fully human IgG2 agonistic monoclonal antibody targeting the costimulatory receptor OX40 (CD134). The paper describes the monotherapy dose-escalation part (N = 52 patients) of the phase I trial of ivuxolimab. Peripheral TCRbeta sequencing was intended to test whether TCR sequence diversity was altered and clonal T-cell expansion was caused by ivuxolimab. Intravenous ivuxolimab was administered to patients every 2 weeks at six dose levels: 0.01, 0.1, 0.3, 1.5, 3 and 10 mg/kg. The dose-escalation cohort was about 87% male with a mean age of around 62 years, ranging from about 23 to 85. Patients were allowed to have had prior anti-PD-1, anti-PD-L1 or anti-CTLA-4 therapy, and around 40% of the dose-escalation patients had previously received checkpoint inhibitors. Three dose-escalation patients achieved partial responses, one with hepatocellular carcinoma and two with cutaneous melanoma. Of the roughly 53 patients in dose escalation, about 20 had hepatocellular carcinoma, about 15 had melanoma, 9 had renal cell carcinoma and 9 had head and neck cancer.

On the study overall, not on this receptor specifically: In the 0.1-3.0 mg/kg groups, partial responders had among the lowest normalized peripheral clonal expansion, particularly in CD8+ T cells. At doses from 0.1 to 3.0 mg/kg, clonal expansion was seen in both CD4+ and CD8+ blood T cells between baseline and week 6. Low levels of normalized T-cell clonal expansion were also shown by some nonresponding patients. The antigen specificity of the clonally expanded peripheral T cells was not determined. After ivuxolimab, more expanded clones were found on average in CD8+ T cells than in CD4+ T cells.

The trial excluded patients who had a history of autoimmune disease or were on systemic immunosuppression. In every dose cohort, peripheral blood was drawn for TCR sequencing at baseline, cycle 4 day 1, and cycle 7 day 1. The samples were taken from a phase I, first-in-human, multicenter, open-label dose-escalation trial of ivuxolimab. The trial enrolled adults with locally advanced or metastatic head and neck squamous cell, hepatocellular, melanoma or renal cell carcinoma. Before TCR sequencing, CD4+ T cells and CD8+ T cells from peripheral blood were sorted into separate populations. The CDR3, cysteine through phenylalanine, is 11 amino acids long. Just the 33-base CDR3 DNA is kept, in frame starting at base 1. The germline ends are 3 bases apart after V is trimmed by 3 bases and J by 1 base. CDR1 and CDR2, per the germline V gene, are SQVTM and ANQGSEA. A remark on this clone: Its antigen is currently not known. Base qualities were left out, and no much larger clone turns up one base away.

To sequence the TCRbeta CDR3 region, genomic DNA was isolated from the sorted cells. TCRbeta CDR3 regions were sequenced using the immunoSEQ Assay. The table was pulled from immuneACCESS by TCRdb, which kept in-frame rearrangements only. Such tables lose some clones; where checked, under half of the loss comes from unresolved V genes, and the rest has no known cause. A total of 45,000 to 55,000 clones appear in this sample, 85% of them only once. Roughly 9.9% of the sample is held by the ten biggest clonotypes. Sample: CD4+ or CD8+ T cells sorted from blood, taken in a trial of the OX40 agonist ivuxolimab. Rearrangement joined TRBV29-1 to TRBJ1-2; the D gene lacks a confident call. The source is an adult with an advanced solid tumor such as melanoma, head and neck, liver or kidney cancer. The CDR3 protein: CSVESNYGYTF. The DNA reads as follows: TGCAGCGTTGAGAGTAACTATGGCTACACCTTC.